Many counts were recorded for the clone carrying this T cell receptor (beta chain). What was amplified from RNA transcripts were TCR beta CDR3 regions. HTBI primers were the set used in a first-round RT-PCR of the TCR CDR3. MiXCR, run by TCRdb on the multiplex PCR reads, gives a single entry per CDR3 protein. The sample lists 500,000 to 600,000 distinct CDR3 sequences, 46% occurring once. The record originates from a study of T cells in Graves' hyperthyroidism and ophthalmopathy. Germline V gives CDR1 MNHEY, CDR2 SMNVEV (reference sequence). The V end lost 4 bases, the J end lost 1 base, and 14 bases lay between the germline ends. The CDR3 spans 16 residues.

Sequenced material: peripheral blood or thyroid tissue (not recorded which). The V and J genes are TRBV27 and TRBJ1-5; possible D gene TRBD1, 5 bases. The receptor was derived from a woman under 30 with Graves' hyperthyroidism. The CDR3 region is CASSSLGGDSNQPQHF. The CDR3 DNA is TGTGCCAGCAGTTCCCTTGGAGGGGACAGCAATCAGCCCCAGCATTTT.